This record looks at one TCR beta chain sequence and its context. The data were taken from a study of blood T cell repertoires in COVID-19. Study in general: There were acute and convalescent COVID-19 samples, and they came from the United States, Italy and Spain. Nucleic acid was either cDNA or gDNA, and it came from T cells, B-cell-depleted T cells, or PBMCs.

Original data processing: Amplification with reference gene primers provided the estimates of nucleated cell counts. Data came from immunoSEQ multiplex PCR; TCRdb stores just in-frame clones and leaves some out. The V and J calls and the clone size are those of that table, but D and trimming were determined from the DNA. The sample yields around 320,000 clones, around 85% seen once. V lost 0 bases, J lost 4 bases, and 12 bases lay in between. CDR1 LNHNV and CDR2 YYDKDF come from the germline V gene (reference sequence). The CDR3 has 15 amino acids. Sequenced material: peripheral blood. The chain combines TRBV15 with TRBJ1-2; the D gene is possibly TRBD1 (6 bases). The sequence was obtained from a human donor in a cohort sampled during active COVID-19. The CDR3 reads CATSRDLGGGYGYTF. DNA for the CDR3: TGTGCCACCAGCAGAGATCTAGGGGGGGGCTATGGCTACACCTTC.